These 17 T cell receptor beta chains were sequenced from one sample in a study of blood T cell repertoires in COVID-19. Profiled with immunoSEQ multiplex PCR; TCRdb holds only in-frame clones, not every one. The sample shows about 110,000 clones, about 90% of them seen only once. The sample consisted of peripheral blood. These receptors came from a human donor in a cohort sampled during active COVID-19.

The rearrangement uses TRBV9 and TRBJ2-1; 10 bases align to TRBD1. The V segment lost 0 bases and the J segment 5 bases; nucleotides outside the gene matches: 8. CDR3 length: 17 residues. Germline V lookup: CDR1 SGDLS, CDR2 YYNGEE. The CDR3 sequence is CASSVASRTGGNNEQFF. The DNA of the CDR3 is TGTGCCAGCAGCGTAGCTTCTAGGACAGGGGGAAACAATGAGCAGTTCTTC.

The rearrangement joins TRBV7-3 to TRBJ2-5; D is perhaps TRBD2 (5 bases). Germline loops: CDR1 SGHTA, CDR2 FQGTGA. Trimming took 5 bases from V and 2 from J, leaving 9 bases between them. The CDR3 has 13 amino acids. CDR3 protein: CASSPGSQETQYF. The CDR3 nucleotides read TGTGCCAGCAGCCCTGGGAGTCAAGAGACCCAGTACTTC. The whole variable domain, filled in from reference TRBV7-3 and TRBJ2-5, reads GAGVSQTPSNKVTEKGKYVELRCDPISGHTALYWYRQSLGQGPEFLIYFQGTGAADDSGLPNDRFFAVRPEGSVSTLKIQRTERGDSAVYLCASSPGSQETQYFGPGTRLLVL.

The chain carries TRBV5-4 and TRBJ2-7; 7 positions agree with TRBD1. Germline CDR1 is SGHNT and CDR2 is YYREEE (reference sequence). Trimming cost V 4 bases and J 3 bases; bases outside gene matches: 16. The CDR3 extends over 17 amino acids. The CDR3 nucleotides are TGTGCCAGCAGCCCAAGAAGGGGTCAGGGGGTACTCTACGAGCAGTACTTC. Residues: CASSPRRGQGVLYEQYF.

V is TRBV6-4 and J is TRBJ1-2; D remains ambiguous. The CDR3 has 15 residues. Trimming pared 2 bases from V and 3 bases from J, leaving 13 bases between. CDR1 is MRHNA, CDR2 SNTAGT, per germline. The CDR3 here is CASSDPSRPHYGYTF. CDR3 bases: TGTGCCAGCAGTGACCCTAGCCGGCCACACTATGGCTACACCTTC.

This clone showed up just a few times. The genes are TRBV18 and TRBJ2-1, with 8 bases identical to TRBD2. Looked up from germline, CDR1 is KGHSH and CDR2 is LQKENI. The CDR3 extends over 17 amino acids. With 0 bases clipped from V and 7 bases from J, the junction kept 11 bases outside the gene matches. CDR3 protein: CASSPPHAAGVLNEQFF. CDR3 coding DNA: TGTGCCAGCTCACCACCGCACGCAGCGGGAGTTTTAAATGAGCAGTTCTTC. Full variable domain (missing parts from reference TRBV18 and TRBJ2-1): NAGVMQNPRHLVRRRGQEARLRCSPMKGHSHVYWYRQLPEEGLKFMVYLQKENIIDESGMPKERFSAEFPKEGPSILRIQQVVRGDSAAYFCASSPPHAAGVLNEQFFGPGTRLTVL.

The chain joins TRBV7-9 to TRBJ2-1; no firm D call. The germline V gene encodes CDR1 SEHNR and CDR2 FQNEAQ (reference sequence). V was pared by 0 bases and J by 10 bases, with 10 bases between. The CDR3 spans 13 residues. In DNA, the CDR3 is TGTGCCAGCAGCTTAGCAGGAGCCCCCGAGCAGTTCTTC. Protein: CASSLAGAPEQFF.

This clone was recorded only once. The chain employs TRBV27 and TRBJ2-6; TRBD1 agrees at 8 bases. The V segment lost 5 bases and the J segment 1 base; nucleotides outside the gene matches: 13. Germline loops: CDR1 MNHEY, CDR2 SMNVEV (reference sequence). There are 19 residues in the CDR3. CDR3: CASSQPTGEVRSGANVLTF. The CDR3 nucleotides read TGTGCCAGCAGTCAACCGACAGGGGAGGTTCGATCTGGGGCCAACGTCCTGACTTTC.

The rearrangement links TRBV7-9 to TRBJ2-5; 9 bases fit TRBD2. The CDR3 is 16 residues long. Germline CDR1 and CDR2: SEHNR and FQNEAQ (reference sequence). V was pared by 1 base and J by 4 bases, with 7 bases of the junction left unmatched. CDR3 sequence: CASSLDASGIGETQYF. The CDR3 nucleotides read TGTGCCAGCAGCTTAGATGCTAGCGGGATAGGAGAGACCCAGTACTTC.

This rearrangement joins TRBV7-2 to TRBJ2-2; D is undetermined. The germline V and J ends were trimmed by 1 base and 6 bases, with 6 bases remaining between them. CDR1 is SGHTA and CDR2 is FQGNSA in the germline V gene. The CDR3 is 13 amino acids. The CDR3 loop reads CASSLEPAGELFF. The CDR3 bases are TGTGCCAGCAGCTTAGAGCCTGCCGGGGAGCTGTTTTTT.

The chain joins TRBV2 to TRBJ2-3; 11 bases are a match to TRBD2. The V and J ends lost 7 bases and 2 bases, in that order; junction bases with no gene match: 11. The CDR3 spans 17 residues. Germline V CDR1 and CDR2: SNHLY, FYNNEI. The CDR3 reads CASIPGTSGFLTDTQYF. The CDR3 nucleotides are TGTGCCAGCATCCCCGGGACTAGCGGATTTCTCACAGATACGCAGTATTTT.

This rearrangement joins TRBV7-9 to TRBJ1-2; tentative D call: TRBD1 (5 bases). The germline V gene has CDR1 SEHNR and CDR2 FQNEAQ (reference sequence). This CDR3 region has 15 residues. The V end was cut by 2 bases, the J end by 8 bases, with 18 bases between. The CDR3 bases are TGTGCCAGCAGCTTAATCCCTTCGGGGGTTGGGGGCTACACCTTC. This codes for CASSLIPSGVGGYTF.

This clone was detected only once. This chain joins TRBV5-4 and TRBJ2-3; 13 bases agree with TRBD2. The CDR3 contains 17 residues. Germline V gives CDR1 SGHNT, CDR2 YYREEE (reference sequence). Unmatched junction bases numbered 10, after V lost 6 bases and J lost 3 bases. The CDR3 nucleotides are TGTGCCAGCACCACAAGGACTAGCGGGAGATTGACAGATACGCAGTATTTT. Translation gives CASTTRTSGRLTDTQYF.

This clone was detected only a few times. This chain uses TRBV4-1 with TRBJ1-6; tentatively, D is TRBD1 (5 bases). This CDR3 has 17 residues. V lost 1 base to trimming and J lost 0 bases, with 10 bases between them. Germline CDR1 is MGHRA and CDR2 is YSYEKL. CDR3: CASSQAPTASYNSPLHF. For the CDR3, the DNA is TGCGCCAGCAGCCAAGCCCCGACAGCCTCCTATAATTCACCCCTCCACTTT.

The chain links TRBV15 to TRBJ2-2, with no clear D. CDR1 and CDR2 from the germline V gene are LNHNV and YYDKDF (reference sequence). V lost 8 bases and J lost 1, with 14 bases in between. The CDR3 sequence is 15 residues long. The chain's CDR3 is CATGPVGRNTGELFF. CDR3 DNA: TGTGCCACCGGGCCGGTCGGAAGGAACACCGGGGAGCTGTTTTTT.

The chain has TRBV18 and TRBJ2-5; 10 nucleotides agree with TRBD1. The V segment lost 6 bases and the J segment 5 bases; nucleotides outside the gene matches: 9. The CDR3 length is 15 residues. The germline V gene encodes CDR1 KGHSH and CDR2 LQKENI. The CDR3, as DNA: TGTGCCAGCTCTCGGGACAGGGGTCAGGGGGAGACCCAGTACTTC. Translation gives CASSRDRGQGETQYF.

V and J are TRBV23-1 and TRBJ1-3, with D possibly being TRBD1 (6 bases). TRBV23-1 is identified as an open reading frame with a role that is uncertain. Trimming took off 8 bases at V and 2 bases at J, with 13 bases between the two ends. CDR3 length equals 14 residues. This chain's CDR3 is CASLVQGPGNTIYF. The CDR3 DNA reads as TGCGCCAGCCTGGTTCAGGGGCCTGGAAACACCATATATTTT.

This chain uses TRBV6-5 with TRBJ1-2; TRBD1 agrees at 8 bases. The ends lost 5 bases at V and 2 bases at J; junction bases unmatched: 1. This CDR3 is 13 amino acids long. From germline, CDR1 is MNHEY and CDR2 SVGAGI. The CDR3 is CASSQGANYGYTF. In nucleotides, the CDR3 is TGTGCCAGCAGTCAGGGGGCGAACTATGGCTACACCTTC.